A single sample gave rise to the 8 T cell receptor beta chains below, sequenced in a study of cytomegalovirus exposure and HLA in healthy donors. PCR primers comprised 60 Vbeta and 13 Jbeta primers. The assay was immunoSEQ multiplex PCR, and TCRdb's table has in-frame clones only and misses some. This repertoire shows 150,000 to 200,000 clones, approximately 80% found once; its top ten account for roughly 4.2%. The material sequenced was PBMCs. These TCRs come from a man aged 35 to 55 in good health and CMV-seronegative.

In this sample, this clone turned up once. The CDR3 DNA follows: TGTGCCAGTAGTATAGTAGGGGGCCGTGGCTACACCTTC. Protein product: CASSIVGGRGYTF. This sequence joins TRBV19 and TRBJ1-2; 7 bases map to TRBD1. The ends lost 1 base at V and 7 bases at J; junction bases unmatched: 3. The germline V gene encodes CDR1 LNHDA and CDR2 SQIVND (reference sequence). The CDR3 spans 13 residues. The complete variable domain, with remaining parts taken from reference TRBV19 and TRBJ1-2, reads DGGITQSPKYLFRKEGQNVTLSCEQNLNHDAMYWYRQDPGQGLRLIYYSQIVNDFQKGDIAEGYSVSREKKESFPLTVTSAQKNPTAFYLCASSIVGGRGYTFGSGTRLTVV.

The rearrangement uses TRBV9 and TRBJ1-6, with D maybe TRBD1 (5 bases). The germline V and J ends were trimmed by 4 bases and 5 bases, with 10 bases remaining between them. The CDR3 covers 14 residues. CDR1 SGDLS and CDR2 YYNGEE come from the germline V gene. CDR3 residues: CASSRGGDNSPLHF. The CDR3 DNA reads TGTGCCAGCAGCCGGGGGGGGGATAATTCACCCCTCCACTTT.

The chain carries TRBV6-5 and TRBJ2-7, with D unresolved. Trimming pared 8 bases from V and 6 bases from J, leaving 14 bases between. Per germline, CDR1 MNHEY and CDR2 SVGAGI. The CDR3 loop spans 12 amino acids. The CDR3 nucleotides read TGTGCCAGCCGCAACGGAGATCTCGAGCAGTACTTC. Translated: CASRNGDLEQYF.

The V call is TRBV7-3, the J call TRBJ1-2; 8 nucleotides agree with TRBD1. V was pared by 5 bases and J by 0 bases, with 11 bases of the junction left unmatched. Germline assignment: CDR1 SGHTA and CDR2 FQGTGA. The CDR3 covers 17 residues. CDR3 sequence (DNA): TGTGCCAGCAGCCCCGGACAGGGAGGGGTTACTAACTATGGCTACACCTTC. It translates to CASSPGQGGVTNYGYTF.

This clone was found once. This chain joins TRBV6-1 and TRBJ2-5; 7 nucleotides line up with TRBD1. CDR1 is MNHNS, CDR2 SASEGT, per germline. The CDR3 is 13 residues long. The J segment lost 5 bases and the V segment lost 8 bases, leaving 8 bases of the junction unmatched. Here the CDR3 DNA reads TGTGCCAGCTTAAGACAGGGTGCCGAGACCCAGTACTTC. Residues: CASLRQGAETQYF.

This clone has more than one count but fewer than ten. The chain links TRBV6-1 to TRBJ2-3; tentative D call: TRBD2 (6 bases). CDR1 MNHNS and CDR2 SASEGT come from the germline V gene. The CDR3 contains 12 residues. The V end lost 8 bases, the J end lost 1 base, and 7 bases lay between the germline ends. The CDR3 spells CASGTGTDTQYF. CDR3 DNA: TGTGCCAGCGGGACTGGCACAGATACGCAGTATTTT.

The chain links TRBV29-1 to TRBJ2-1; the match to TRBD1 covers 7 bases. CDR3 size: 14 residues. Trimming at V came to 6 bases and at J to 4 bases, leaving 9 bases not matched to a gene. Germline loops: CDR1 SQVTM, CDR2 ANQGSEA. For the CDR3, the DNA is TGCAGCGTAGAGGTGGACAGGAGATACAATGAGCAGTTCTTC. Translation gives CSVEVDRRYNEQFF.

The chain joins TRBV28 to TRBJ1-5; perhaps TRBD1 as D (5 bases). The CDR3 extends over 13 amino acids. With 5 bases removed from V and 7 bases from J, the gap between germline ends came to 12 bases. Germline CDR1 MDHEN, CDR2 SYDVKM. This chain's CDR3 is CASSLDSKQPQHF. Here the CDR3 DNA reads TGTGCCAGCAGTCTCGACAGTAAGCAGCCCCAGCATTTT.